The 16 T cell receptor beta chains listed next were all sequenced from one sample in a study of cytomegalovirus exposure and HLA in healthy donors. PCR involved 60 Vbeta and 13 Jbeta primers. Produced via immunoSEQ multiplex PCR; TCRdb's table is partial and in-frame only. The sample holds 90,000 to 120,000 clones, around 72% seen once. Sequencing used PBMCs. These receptors were collected from a woman aged 40 to 50 in good health and CMV-seropositive.

This clone has just a few counts. The chain employs TRBV2 and TRBJ2-3, with 10 nucleotides matching TRBD1. The CDR3 runs 14 residues. Germline V gene sequence: CDR1 SNHLY, CDR2 FYNNEI. Trimming removed 4 bases from V and 3 bases from J; junction bases left unmatched: 1. The CDR3 here is CASSGTGGTDTQYF. The CDR3 nucleotides are TGTGCCAGCAGTGGGACAGGGGGGACAGATACGCAGTATTTT.

This chain uses TRBV10-1 with TRBJ2-5; 9 nucleotides align to TRBD2. CDR1 and CDR2 (germline): WNHNN, SYGVQD (reference sequence). The ends lost 2 bases at V and 2 bases at J; junction bases unmatched: 9. CDR3 length: 17 residues. The CDR3 spells CASSEAGGPESQETQYF. DNA of the CDR3: TGCGCCAGCAGTGAGGCGGGGGGGCCGGAGTCGCAAGAGACCCAGTACTTC.

This clone was observed a few times. This specimen includes other DNA sequences encoding the same CDR3. The V call is TRBV5-6, the J call TRBJ2-6; 7 positions match TRBD1. V trimming: 5 bases; J trimming: 0 bases; junction bases outside the gene matches: 2. CDR1 SGHDT and CDR2 YYEEEE come from the germline V gene. CDR3 length: 15 amino acids. Written as DNA, the CDR3 is TGTGCCAGCAGGACAGGGATCTCTGGGGCCAACGTCCTGACTTTC. It yields the protein CASRTGISGANVLTF.

The chain carries TRBV14 and TRBJ1-6; D remains ambiguous. V dropped 0 bases and J dropped 3 bases, with 9 bases sitting between them. CDR1 SGHDN and CDR2 FVKESK come from the germline V gene. The CDR3 totals 16 residues. The CDR3 nucleotides are TGTGCCAGCAGCCAAGACACATCCATCTATAATTCACCCCTCCACTTT. This translates into CASSQDTSIYNSPLHF.

The rearrangement links TRBV4-1 to TRBJ2-1; D might be TRBD2 (5 bases). Trimming cost V 1 base and J 0 bases, with 13 bases left between them. The CDR3 is made up of 17 amino acids. CDR1 is MGHRA and CDR2 is YSYEKL in the germline V gene. CDR3 amino acids: CASSQGAVANSYNEQFF. CDR3 coding DNA: TGCGCCAGCAGCCAAGGAGCGGTAGCTAACTCCTACAATGAGCAGTTCTTC.

The chain couples TRBV7-9 to TRBJ1-5; a possible D gene is TRBD1 (5 bases). The CDR3 is made up of 15 amino acids. Trimming removed 0 bases from V and 4 bases from J, with 10 bases in between. Germline V lookup: CDR1 SEHNR, CDR2 FQNEAQ (reference sequence). Written as DNA, the CDR3 is TGTGCCAGCAGCTTAGCTGGGGCAGATAATCAGCCCCAGCATTTT. This gives the protein CASSLAGADNQPQHF.

This chain links TRBV6-5 with TRBJ1-3; no firm D call. V was trimmed by 6 bases and J by 2 bases, leaving 11 bases between them. CDR1 MNHEY and CDR2 SVGAGI come from the germline V gene. The length of the CDR3 is 14 residues. The CDR3 here is CASSNGWAGNTIYF. The CDR3 region has the DNA TGTGCCAGCAGCAACGGGTGGGCTGGAAACACCATATATTTT.

The chain is built from TRBV14 and TRBJ1-2; 8 positions agree with TRBD1. The ends lost 3 bases at V and 8 bases at J; junction bases unmatched: 2. The CDR3 length is 12 residues. CDR1 SGHDN and CDR2 FVKESK come from the germline V gene. For the CDR3, the DNA is TGTGCCAGCAGCCAGACAGGGGTGGGCTACACCTTC. Amino acids: CASSQTGVGYTF.

This clone turned up a few times. CDR3 residues: CASSPAGGKHQPQHF. In DNA form, the CDR3 reads TGTGCCAGCAGCCCGGCCGGAGGGAAACATCAGCCCCAGCATTTT. V gene TRBV5-6 combines with J gene TRBJ1-5, with unresolved D. The CDR3 consists of 15 residues. V was pared by 4 bases and J by 5 bases, with 16 bases between. In germline, CDR1 is SGHDT, CDR2 YYEEEE.

This chain joins TRBV5-4 and TRBJ2-7, with TRBD1 matching over 7 bases. The J segment lost 3 bases and the V segment lost 5 bases, leaving 8 bases of the junction unmatched. There are 14 residues in the CDR3. Germline values: CDR1 SGHNT, CDR2 YYREEE (reference sequence). In DNA, the CDR3 is TGTGCCAGCAGAAGACAGGGAGAGGTCTACGAGCAGTACTTC. Protein sequence: CASRRQGEVYEQYF.

The V call is TRBV7-8, the J call TRBJ1-1; D is uncertain. Germline V gives CDR1 SGHVS, CDR2 FQNEAQ. The CDR3 is 13 residues long. V was clipped by 5 bases and J by 0 bases, with 7 bases between them. The CDR3 sequence is CASSPTMNTEAFF. The DNA of the CDR3 is TGTGCCAGCAGCCCTACCATGAACACTGAAGCTTTCTTT.

The V gene is TRBV29-1, the J gene TRBJ2-7, with D tentatively TRBD2 (6 bases). CDR1 is SQVTM and CDR2 is ANQGSEA in the germline V gene. The CDR3 loop spans 13 amino acids. Trimming took off 7 bases at V and 1 base at J, with 14 bases between the two ends. CDR3 sequence: CSASGGNSYEQYF. For the CDR3, the DNA is TGCAGCGCCTCCGGCGGGAATTCCTACGAGCAGTACTTC.

The rearrangement uses TRBV6-5 and TRBJ2-7, with D maybe TRBD1 (6 bases). The length of the CDR3 is 15 residues. Germline CDR1 and CDR2: MNHEY and SVGAGI. V lost 6 bases and J lost 3, with 18 bases in between. CDR3 sequence (DNA): TGTGCCAGCAGCCGACAGGAAGGGGTCCGCTACGAGCAGTACTTC. It encodes CASSRQEGVRYEQYF.

The rearrangement links TRBV5-4 to TRBJ2-6, with 9 bases matching TRBD1. This CDR3 comprises 19 residues. Losses at the gene ends were 4 bases for V and 0 bases for J; bases not matched to a gene: 11. Germline-derived CDR1 and CDR2 are SGHNT and YYREEE (reference sequence). The CDR3, as DNA: TGTGCCAGCAGCAGCAATTCCGGGACAGGGATCTCTGGGGCCAACGTCCTGACTTTC. It codes for CASSSNSGTGISGANVLTF. The whole variable domain, remainder taken from reference TRBV5-4 and TRBJ2-6, is ETGVTQSPTHLIKTRGQQVTLRCSSQSGHNTVSWYQQALGQGPQFIFQYYREEENGRGNFPPRFSGLQFPNYSSELNVNALELDDSALYLCASSSNSGTGISGANVLTFGAGSRLTVL.

The chain combines TRBV5-1 with TRBJ2-1, with TRBD2 matching 12 bases. Germline V gives CDR1 SGHRS, CDR2 YFSETQ. This CDR3 is built from 17 residues. V trimming: 2 bases; J trimming: 7 bases; junction bases outside the gene matches: 10. The CDR3 bases are TGCGCCAGCAGCTTAACTAGCGGGGGGAGTAATTCGAATGAGCAGTTCTTC. As protein: CASSLTSGGSNSNEQFF.

This chain links TRBV6-1 with TRBJ1-6; D is ambiguous. V lost 6 bases, J lost 7 bases, and 10 bases lay in between. Germline CDR1 MNHNS, CDR2 SASEGT. The CDR3 is 13 residues long. The CDR3 region has the DNA TGTGCCAGCAGAGCGGGAGAGAATTCACCCCTCCACTTT. Translation gives CASRAGENSPLHF.